Below, 31 T cell receptor delta chains from the same sample are listed, as sequenced in a study of γδ T cells in repeated Plasmodium falciparum infection. TCRdb redid the clone calls on the multiplex PCR reads with CATT. The sample shows around 86,000 delta-chain clones, roughly 1.4% of them seen only once. Bulk repertoires came from Vgamma9/Vdelta2+ or Vdelta2-negative gammadelta T cells flow-sorted from PBMC. The sample taken for sequencing was gamma-delta T cells from blood. The receptors here all came from a pool of human donors (malaria-infected and uninfected, not separated).

Points on this clone: This could be a read error, since a much larger clone is one nucleotide away. The chain employs TRDV1 and TRDJ1, with D possibly being TRDD2 or TRDD3 (5 bases each). The CDR3 sequence is 17 residues long. Germline values: CDR1 TSWWSYY, CDR2 QGS. V was trimmed by 3 bases and J by 2 bases, leaving 19 bases between them. In DNA form, the CDR3 reads TGTGCTCTTGGGGACGGACCTACGCCGGGGGGGACCGATAAACTCATCTTT. Encoded protein: CALGDGPTPGGTDKLIF.

Ten or more counts support this clone. The TCRdb record carries a much larger clone's protein, which differs from this DNA's translation at residue 8; a read error is the likely cause, and the protein listed here is the DNA translation. CDR3 sequence: CAYRSQSSLSLWGYLGLIF. Written as DNA, the CDR3 is TGTGCTTATAGGAGCCAATCATCCCTATCTTTGTGGGGATACCTTGGACTCATCTTT. This sequence joins TRAV38-2/DV8 and TRDJ1; TRDD3 matches at 8 bases. CDR3 length equals 19 residues. Germline trimming cut 1 base from V and 10 bases from J; bases unmatched to any gene: 24. Germline values: CDR1 TSESDYY, CDR2 QEAYKQQN.

V usage is TRDV1 and J usage is TRDJ1; the D gene is possibly TRDD3 (6 bases). The J gene was not available in TCRdb and was assigned here by matching the DNA to germline segments. The CDR3 is 18 amino acids. Germline V lookup: CDR1 TSWWSYY, CDR2 QGS. V lost 1 base and J 0 bases, leaving 18 bases between the germline ends. In DNA, the CDR3 is TGTGCTCTTGGGGAACCGTGGGCTGGGGTCCCCGACACCGATAAACTCATCTTT. Residues: CALGEPWAGVPDTDKLIF.

This clone has ten or more counts. J is TRDJ1 and V is TRDV2; possibly TRDD3 for D (6 bases). Here the J gene came from matching the DNA to germline, since TCRdb omits it. From germline, CDR1 is GEAIGNYY and CDR2 EKD. V was shortened by 0 bases and J by 3 bases, with 34 bases between the two germline ends. This CDR3 is 22 amino acids long. CDR3 in DNA: TGTGCCTGTGACACCGTACTACGGGGGTATGCGGAGCTGGGGACCGTTCCCGATAAACTCATCTTT. Translating gives CACDTVLRGYAELGTVPDKLIF.

This clone occurred many times. V gene TRDV1 combines with J gene TRDJ1; no reliable D call. Germline V gives CDR1 TSWWSYY, CDR2 QGS. V dropped 5 bases and J dropped 2 bases, with 30 bases sitting between them. This CDR3 has 20 residues. The CDR3 DNA reads TGTGCTCTTGGGTTTCGAACCCGGCCTTTGGTACTCCCGGAGACCGATAAACTCATCTTT. Its translation: CALGFRTRPLVLPETDKLIF.

Within the sample, this clone is medium-sized. The same CDR3 arises from other DNA sequences in this sample as well. The chain has TRDV2 and TRDJ1; 7 bases match TRDD3. Germline V gene lookup returns CDR1 GEAIGNYY and CDR2 EKD. V was clipped by 0 bases and J by 1 base; unmatched bases: 19. The CDR3 is made up of 20 amino acids. This chain's CDR3 is CACDTVGYGGGTPLTDKLIF. CDR3 DNA: TGTGCCTGTGACACCGTCGGGTATGGTGGGGGAACGCCCCTCACCGATAAACTCATCTTT.

This clone was observed many times. The V call is TRDV1, the J call TRDJ1; the match to TRDD3 covers 11 bases. The CDR3 contains 20 residues. Germline CDR1 TSWWSYY, CDR2 QGS. V dropped 0 bases and J dropped 0; count of bases not matched to a gene: 12. Here the CDR3 reads CALGELPSLGDTPYTDKLIF. DNA for the CDR3: TGTGCTCTTGGGGAACTACCCTCCTTGGGGGATACGCCTTACACCGATAAACTCATCTTT.

Of note for this clone: The TCRdb record carries a much larger clone's protein, which differs from this DNA's translation at residue 21; a read error is the likely cause, and the protein listed here is the DNA translation. For the V gene the call is TRDV2; the J gene has no call; the D call of TRDD3 is as the table states it, not checked on the DNA. CDR1 is GEAIGNYY, CDR2 EKD, per germline. The CDR3 runs 22 residues. The chain's CDR3 is CACDPRAPYGGKEPPRTDKLTF. DNA for the CDR3: TGTGCCTGTGACCCCAGGGCCCCTTATGGGGGGAAAGAGCCACCGAGGACCGATAAACTCACCTTT.

Comments on this clone: A read error likely explains this, since a far larger clone differs by one base. Other DNA sequences in this sample translate to the same CDR3. J is TRDJ1 and V is TRDV2; D may be TRDD3 (5 bases). V was pared by 1 base and J by 1 base, with 12 bases between. CDR1 is GEAIGNYY and CDR2 is EKD in the germline V gene. There are 15 residues in the CDR3. In nucleotides, the CDR3 is TGTGCCTGTGACACGATACTTGGGATCACCGATAAACTCATCTTT. It encodes CACDTILGITDKLIF.

This clone has just a few counts. The protein TCRdb lists belongs to a much larger clone and differs from this DNA's translation at residue 7, which points to a read error; the protein shown is made from the DNA. The rearrangement links TRDV2 to TRDJ1; D not certain. Since TCRdb gives no J gene, matching the DNA to germline was used here to assign it. The CDR3 is 14 amino acids. The ends were cut back, 0 bases at V and 7 bases at J, with 14 bases in the middle. The germline V gene encodes CDR1 GEAIGNYY and CDR2 EKD. DNA of the CDR3: TGTGCCTGTGACACCTTAAAGGGAGAATCTAAACTCATCTTT. This gives the protein CACDTLKGESKLIF.

This clone was counted only a few times. The translation of this DNA and the TCRdb protein of a much larger clone differ at residue 10, probably owing to a read error; the protein shown here is translated from the DNA. V gene TRDV2 combines with J gene TRDJ1; D possibly corresponds to TRDD3 (5 bases). The J gene, absent from TCRdb, was called here by matching the DNA to germline. The V gene's germline CDR1 is GEAIGNYY and CDR2 EKD. The CDR3 length is 19 residues. V shed 3 bases and J shed 0 bases, with 25 bases lying between them. The CDR3: CACDSMPGTEGSNTDKLIF. CDR3 bases: TGTGCCTGTGACTCAATGCCCGGTACTGAGGGATCCAACACCGATAAACTCATCTTT.

Comments on this clone: This likely traces to a read error, being one base from a far larger clone. The sample has other DNA sequences that encode this CDR3 too. The chain joins TRDV1 to TRDJ1, with a tentative D call TRDD3 (5 bases). The J gene, left out of TCRdb, was set here by checking the DNA against germline. The CDR3 runs 29 residues. V shed 2 bases and J shed 0 bases, with 52 bases lying between them. Germline CDR1 reads TSWWSYY; CDR2 reads QGS. The CDR3: CALGEGRNRFVSRMVEPPYLGPYTDKLIF. CDR3 nucleotide sequence: TGTGCTCTTGGGGAAGGTAGGAACAGATTCGTGTCCCGGATGGTTGAACCCCCTTACCTGGGCCCCTACACCGATAAACTCATCTTT.

This clone was detected many times. A much larger clone differs from this one at a single base, so this may be a read error. V usage is TRDV1 and J usage is TRDJ1, with D tentatively TRDD3 (5 bases). Germline CDR1 and CDR2: TSWWSYY and QGS. This CDR3 contains 20 residues. V shed 4 bases and J shed 1 base, with 28 bases lying between them. CDR3 bases: TGTGCTCTTGGGGGAAACAGCGGGCCATCCTCGGGGGTCCTCACCGATAAACTCATCTTT. Its protein product is CALGGNSGPSSGVLTDKLIF.

In this sample, this clone turned up many times. The chain combines TRDV1 with TRDJ1; no clear D gene. The CDR3 loop spans 13 amino acids. Germline CDR1 and CDR2: TSWWSYY and QGS. Between the trimmed V and J ends, which lost 4 bases and 4 bases, there was a span of 10 bases. The CDR3 nucleotides read TGTGCTCTTGGGGGCGTACGGATCGATAAACTCATCTTT. It is translated as CALGGVRIDKLIF.

This clone was detected many times. A far larger clone lies a single base away; this is likely a read error. This sequence joins TRDV2 and TRDJ2, with TRDD3 matching over 8 bases. Losses at the gene ends were 0 bases for V and 6 bases for J; bases not matched to a gene: 2. CDR3 size: 14 residues. Per germline, CDR1 GEAIGNYY and CDR2 EKD. In DNA, the CDR3 is TGTGCCTGTGACACCTGGGGGATGGCAGCACAACTCTTCTTT. It translates to CACDTWGMAAQLFF.

This clone was counted a few times. A far larger clone differs by one base, so this is likely a read error. The sample contains more than one DNA sequence encoding this CDR3. The rearrangement uses TRDV2 and TRDJ1; D might be TRDD3 (6 bases). The J gene was missing in TCRdb and was found by matching the end of the DNA to germline. Germline CDR1 is GEAIGNYY and CDR2 is EKD. The CDR3 totals 14 residues. V lost 3 bases to trimming and J lost 5 bases, with 15 bases between them. This chain's CDR3 is CACDPLGAIDKLIF. CDR3 nucleotides: TGTGCCTGTGACCCCTTGGGGGCTATTGATAAACTCATCTTT.

On this clone itself: The mismatch at residue 18 between this DNA's translation and the TCRdb protein of a much larger clone likely reflects a read error; the protein shown is translated from the DNA. The V call is TRDV2, the J call TRDJ2, with 10 bases aligning to TRDD3. The end of the DNA aligns better with TRDJ1, so the J call may be wrong. The CDR3 loop spans 19 amino acids. Germline V gene lookup returns CDR1 GEAIGNYY and CDR2 EKD. CDR3 nucleotides: TGTGCCTGTGACCATATTGATGTGGGGGATACTGCTTTGACAGCACAACTCATCTTT. Protein product: CACDHIDVGDTALTAQLIF.

On this clone itself: This DNA's translation and the protein TCRdb lists, from a much larger clone, do not match at residue 6, likely due to a read error; the protein shown is translated from the DNA. The chain employs TRDV2 and TRDJ1; 10 bases are a match to TRDD3. Because TCRdb records no J gene, it was assigned here through a match of the DNA to germline. Germline V gene data show CDR1 as GEAIGNYY and CDR2 as EKD. CDR3 size: 16 residues. The V and J ends lost 3 bases and 4 bases, in that order; junction bases with no gene match: 10. CDR3 region: CACDGVGDTPLDKLIF. For the CDR3, the DNA is TGTGCCTGTGACGGGGTGGGGGATACCCCCCTCGATAAACTCATCTTT.

As concerns this clone: The TCRdb protein comes from a much larger clone and disagrees with this DNA's translation at residue 6, likely due to a read error; the protein given here is derived from the DNA. V usage is TRDV2 and J usage is TRDJ1; 9 nucleotides agree with TRDD3. The J gene was missing in TCRdb and was found by matching the end of the DNA to germline. Per the germline V gene, CDR1 is GEAIGNYY and CDR2 is EKD. V was pared by 5 bases and J by 0 bases, with 24 bases of the junction left unmatched. The CDR3 totals 21 residues. This CDR3 reads CACAYSLNWGKPEGYTDKLIF. The CDR3 bases are TGTGCCTGTGCCTACTCCCTGAACTGGGGGAAACCGGAGGGGTACACCGATAAACTCATCTTT.

On this clone: TCRdb lists the protein of a much larger clone for this DNA, which differs at residue 14, so this is likely a read error; the protein given here is translated from the DNA itself. The rearrangement joins TRDV1 to TRDJ1; 12 positions agree with TRDD3. The J gene was missing in TCRdb and was found by matching the end of the DNA to germline. Germline V CDR1 and CDR2: TSWWSYY, QGS. This CDR3 has 21 residues. The V segment lost 1 base and the J segment 4 bases; nucleotides outside the gene matches: 19. The CDR3 DNA reads as TGTGCTCTTGGGGAACCCCTCTTCTACTGGGGGATACCGACTCTCGGCGATAAACTCATCTTT. Translated, it gives CALGEPLFYWGIPTLGDKLIF.

There are a few counts of this clone. The TCRdb protein comes from a much larger clone and disagrees with this DNA's translation at residue 7, likely due to a read error; the protein given here is derived from the DNA. The genes are TRDV1 and TRDJ1; 12 bases align to TRDD3. The J gene was not available in TCRdb and was assigned here by matching the DNA to germline segments. Germline V gene lookup returns CDR1 TSWWSYY and CDR2 QGS. The CDR3 totals 21 residues. Trimming took 1 base from V and 3 from J; bases not matched to a gene: 18. The CDR3 loop is CALGERIPVLGDTSDPDKLIF. CDR3 nucleotides: TGTGCTCTTGGGGAACGCATTCCCGTACTGGGGGATACCAGTGATCCCGATAAACTCATCTTT.

This clone was seen at least ten times. A far larger clone lies a single base away; this is likely a read error. This CDR3 is also generated by other DNA sequences in the sample. The chain uses TRDV1 and TRDJ1; perhaps TRDD3 as D (5 bases). The CDR3 runs 18 residues. Trimming shortened V by 2 bases and J by 0 bases, and 19 bases separated the two germline ends. Germline values: CDR1 TSWWSYY, CDR2 QGS. The CDR3 sequence: CALGEVGGIPSYTDKLIF. The CDR3, as DNA: TGTGCTCTTGGGGAAGTGGGAGGGATCCCGTCCTACACCGATAAACTCATCTTT.

Concerning this clone itself: The mismatch at residue 20 between this DNA's translation and the TCRdb protein of a much larger clone likely reflects a read error; the protein shown is translated from the DNA. The V call is TRDV1, the J call TRDJ2, with 7 bases lining up with TRDD3. No J gene was available from TCRdb, and it was assigned here by a germline match of the DNA. Germline V gene data show CDR1 as TSWWSYY and CDR2 as QGS. The CDR3 loop spans 23 amino acids. CDR3 region: CALGERYLGFRLRIRSLTARLFF. The CDR3 nucleotides read TGTGCTCTTGGGGAAAGGTACTTAGGTTTTCGCCTTCGGATACGATCCTTGACAGCACGACTCTTCTTT.

As to this clone: TCRdb records a much larger clone's protein for this DNA, with a difference at residue 17 that likely arises from a read error; the protein given is the translation of the DNA. For the V gene the call is TRDV2; the J gene has no call; the table's TRDD3 call for D was not verified on the DNA. CDR1 and CDR2 (germline): GEAIGNYY, EKD. CDR3 length equals 19 residues. Here the CDR3 reads CACDTGLGDTLAGTDKPIF. The CDR3 nucleotides are TGTGCCTGTGACACCGGACTGGGGGATACCCTAGCGGGCACCGATAAACCCATCTTT.

This clone was counted between two and nine times. TCRdb attributes to this sequence the protein of a much larger clone, which differs from the DNA translation at residue 11; a read error is likely, and the protein displayed is translated from the DNA. This chain joins TRDV1 and TRDJ1, with D unclear. The J gene, missing from TCRdb, was assigned here through DNA to germline matching. The germline gives CDR1 TSWWSYY, CDR2 QGS. This CDR3 has 14 residues. As DNA, the CDR3 is TGTGCTCTTGGGGAACCTTCGTACACCGATGAACTCATCTTT. It is translated as CALGEPSYTDELIF.

This clone was observed a few times. Since a far larger clone is one base different, this is likely a read error. Other nucleotide sequences in the sample specify the same CDR3. The J gene is TRDJ1, the V gene TRDV1; maybe TRDD2 (7 bases). Here the J gene was assigned by germline matching of the DNA, as TCRdb has none. CDR1 and CDR2 from the germline V gene are TSWWSYY and QGS. V was shortened by 0 bases and J by 0 bases, with 32 bases between the two germline ends. The CDR3 spans 23 residues. DNA for the CDR3: TGTGCTCTTGGGGAACTTCAGGATTTCCTACTAACGTATTGGGGGGTGTACACCGATAAACTCATCTTT. Its protein is CALGELQDFLLTYWGVYTDKLIF.

This clone occurred many times. The V gene is TRDV1, the J gene TRDJ3, with 13 bases lining up with TRDD3. V lost 3 bases, J lost 2 bases, and 10 bases stayed unmatched. Germline V gives CDR1 TSWWSYY, CDR2 QGS. The CDR3 is 21 amino acids. The CDR3 DNA reads as TGTGCTCTTGGGGACCTTTGTACTGGGGGATACGAGGCCTGGGACACCCGACAGATGTTTTTC. Its translation is CALGDLCTGGYEAWDTRQMFF.

This clone is judged medium-sized. The sample carries other DNA sequences with the same CDR3. The chain is built from TRDV3 and TRDJ1, with a weak D call TRDD2 (6 bases). Trimming pared 4 bases from V and 6 bases from J, leaving 27 bases between. Germline V gene lookup returns CDR1 TVYSNPD and CDR2 GDNSRS (reference sequence). This CDR3 has 16 amino acids. CDR3 coding DNA: TGTGCCTCTCCTACGGCCTGGGAGATAGGCTGGCATAAACTCATCTTT. Translated, it gives CASPTAWEIGWHKLIF.

This clone was seen more than once but under ten times. The amino acid sequence in TCRdb belongs to a much larger clone and departs from this DNA's translation at residue 12, likely a sequencing read error; the sequence shown is translated from the DNA. The chain joins TRDV2 to TRDJ1, with 11 bases lining up with TRDD3. TCRdb is silent on the J gene; assignment here came from matching the DNA to germline. CDR1 is GEAIGNYY, CDR2 EKD, per germline. The CDR3 is 19 residues long. V was clipped by 0 bases and J by 0 bases; unmatched bases: 11. The CDR3 loop reads CACDTVGGGYVWYTDKLIF. The CDR3 DNA sequence: TGTGCCTGTGACACCGTAGGTGGGGGATACGTGTGGTACACCGATAAACTCATCTTT.

This clone has a count of ten or more. A read error likely explains why the TCRdb protein, taken from a much larger clone, differs from this DNA's translation at residue 15; the protein shown is translated from the DNA. The J gene is TRDJ1, the V gene TRDV3; no definite D call. This CDR3 region has 17 residues. The germline V gene encodes CDR1 TVYSNPD and CDR2 GDNSRS (reference sequence). CDR3 coding DNA: TGTGCCTTTAGTTGGAGTCTTCGGGTCTGGTACACCGATAAACCCATCTTT. Translated, it gives CAFSWSLRVWYTDKPIF.

This clone was seen more than once but under ten times. The protein held in TCRdb is that of a much larger clone and does not match this DNA's translation at residue 4, likely because of a read error; the protein shown is translated from the DNA. The gene calls are TRDV2 and TRDJ1; 8 nucleotides agree with TRDD3. The J gene, absent from TCRdb, was called here by matching the DNA to germline. Per germline, CDR1 GEAIGNYY and CDR2 EKD. CDR3 length: 16 amino acids. The V and J ends lost 5 bases and 4 bases, in that order; junction bases with no gene match: 14. This CDR3 is CACGTYWGPSGDKLIF. Here the CDR3 DNA reads TGTGCCTGTGGCACGTACTGGGGGCCATCGGGCGATAAACTCATCTTT.